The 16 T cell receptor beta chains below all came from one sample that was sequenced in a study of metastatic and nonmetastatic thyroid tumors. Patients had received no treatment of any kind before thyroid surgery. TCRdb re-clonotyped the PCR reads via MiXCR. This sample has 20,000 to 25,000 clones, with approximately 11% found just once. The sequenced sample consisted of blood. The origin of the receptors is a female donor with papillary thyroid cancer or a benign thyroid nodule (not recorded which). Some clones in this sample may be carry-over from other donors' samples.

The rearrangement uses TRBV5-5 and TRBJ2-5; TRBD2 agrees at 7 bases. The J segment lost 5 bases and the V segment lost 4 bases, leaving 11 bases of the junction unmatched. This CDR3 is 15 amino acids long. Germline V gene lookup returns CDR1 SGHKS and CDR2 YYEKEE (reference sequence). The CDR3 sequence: CASSPIGGRGETQYF. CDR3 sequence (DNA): TGTGCCAGCAGCCCCATTGGCGGGAGAGGTGAGACCCAGTACTTC. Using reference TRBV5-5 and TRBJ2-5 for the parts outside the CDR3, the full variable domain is DAGVTQSPTHLIKTRGQQVTLRCSPISGHKSVSWYQQVLGQGPQFIFQYYEKEERGRGNFPDRFSARQFPNYSSELNVNALLLGDSALYLCASSPIGGRGETQYFGPGTRLLVL.

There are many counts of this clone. The CDR3, as DNA: TGTGCCAGCAGTACGCGGACCTATTCTTCCTATGGCTACACCTTC. It is translated as CASSTRTYSSYGYTF. The chain links TRBV28 to TRBJ1-2; D unclear. Trimming left V 5 bases short and J 4 bases short, with 17 bases between. This CDR3 region has 15 residues. Per germline, CDR1 MDHEN and CDR2 SYDVKM.

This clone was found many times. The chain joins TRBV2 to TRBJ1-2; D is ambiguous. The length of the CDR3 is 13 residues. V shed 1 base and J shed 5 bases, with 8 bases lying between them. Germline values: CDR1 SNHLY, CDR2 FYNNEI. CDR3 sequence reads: CASSEVQLYGYTF. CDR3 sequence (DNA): TGTGCCAGCAGTGAAGTTCAGCTTTATGGCTACACCTTC.

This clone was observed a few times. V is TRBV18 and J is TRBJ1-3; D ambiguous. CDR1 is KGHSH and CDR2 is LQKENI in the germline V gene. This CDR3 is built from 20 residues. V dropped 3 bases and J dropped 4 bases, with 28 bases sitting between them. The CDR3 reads CASSPPNDIVAGGRGNTIYF. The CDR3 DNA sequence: TGTGCCAGCTCACCTCCTAACGACATCGTCGCGGGCGGGAGGGGAAACACCATATATTTT.

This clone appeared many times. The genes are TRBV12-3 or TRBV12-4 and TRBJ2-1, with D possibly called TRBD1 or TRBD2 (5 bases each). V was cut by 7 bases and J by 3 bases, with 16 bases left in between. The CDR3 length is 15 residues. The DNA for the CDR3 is TGTGCCAGCACCATTTGGGGGAGAGTCTACAATGAGCAGTTCTTC. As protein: CASTIWGRVYNEQFF.

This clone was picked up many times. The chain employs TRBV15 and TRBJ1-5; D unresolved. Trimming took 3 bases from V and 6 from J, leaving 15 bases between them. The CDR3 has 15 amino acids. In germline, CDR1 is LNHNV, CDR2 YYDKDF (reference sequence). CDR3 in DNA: TGTGCCACCAGCAGGGGGAGTATCATGGGTCAGCCCCAGCATTTT. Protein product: CATSRGSIMGQPQHF.

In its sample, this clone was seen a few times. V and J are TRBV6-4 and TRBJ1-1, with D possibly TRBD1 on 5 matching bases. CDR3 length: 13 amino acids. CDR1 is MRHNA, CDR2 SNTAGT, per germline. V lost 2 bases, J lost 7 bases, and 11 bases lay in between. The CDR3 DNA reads TGTGCCAGCAGTGACGGCGATGGGGGTGAAGCTTTCTTT. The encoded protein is CASSDGDGGEAFF.

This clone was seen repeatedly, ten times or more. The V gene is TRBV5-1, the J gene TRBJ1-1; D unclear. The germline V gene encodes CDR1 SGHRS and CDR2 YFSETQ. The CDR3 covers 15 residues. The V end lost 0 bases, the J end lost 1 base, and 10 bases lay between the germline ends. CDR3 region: CASSLESAGNTEAFF. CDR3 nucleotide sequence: TGCGCCAGCAGCTTGGAGTCTGCGGGGAACACTGAAGCTTTCTTT.

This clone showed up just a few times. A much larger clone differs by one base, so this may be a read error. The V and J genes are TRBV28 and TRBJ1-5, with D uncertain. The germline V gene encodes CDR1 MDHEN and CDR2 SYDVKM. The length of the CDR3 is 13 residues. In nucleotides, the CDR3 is TGTACCAGCAGTTGGACTTCCAATCATCCCCAGCATTTT. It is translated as CTSSWTSNHPQHF.

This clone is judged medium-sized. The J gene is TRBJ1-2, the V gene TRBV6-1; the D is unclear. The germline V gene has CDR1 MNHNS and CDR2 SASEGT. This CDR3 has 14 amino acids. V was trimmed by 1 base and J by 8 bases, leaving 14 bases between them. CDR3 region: CASSEGVEAWGYTF. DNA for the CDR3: TGTGCCAGCAGTGAAGGTGTGGAAGCGTGGGGCTACACCTTC.

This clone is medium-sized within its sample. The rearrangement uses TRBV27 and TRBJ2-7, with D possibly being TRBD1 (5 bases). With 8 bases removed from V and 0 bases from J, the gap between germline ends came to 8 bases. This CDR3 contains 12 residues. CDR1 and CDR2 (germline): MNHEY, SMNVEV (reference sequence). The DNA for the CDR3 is TGTGCCAGCGGGGCGGCCTCCTACGAGCAGTACTTC. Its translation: CASGAASYEQYF.

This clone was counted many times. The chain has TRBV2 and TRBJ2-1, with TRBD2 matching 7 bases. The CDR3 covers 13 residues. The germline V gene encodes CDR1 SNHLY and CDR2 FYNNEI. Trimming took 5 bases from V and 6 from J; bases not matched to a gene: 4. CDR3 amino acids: CASSPGLRNEQFF. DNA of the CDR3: TGTGCCAGCAGTCCGGGACTACGCAATGAGCAGTTCTTC.

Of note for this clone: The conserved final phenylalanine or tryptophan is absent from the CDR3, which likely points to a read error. CDR3 DNA sequence: TGTGCCAGCAGCTTAGCGGGGACATCTTACAATGAGCAGTTCCTC. Its translation is CASSLAGTSYNEQFL. The chain has TRBV7-2 and TRBJ2-1; D possibly corresponds to TRBD1 (6 bases). CDR1 is SGHTA, CDR2 FQGNSA, per germline. The CDR3 consists of 15 residues. Trimming shortened V by 0 bases and J by 4 bases, and 10 bases separated the two germline ends.

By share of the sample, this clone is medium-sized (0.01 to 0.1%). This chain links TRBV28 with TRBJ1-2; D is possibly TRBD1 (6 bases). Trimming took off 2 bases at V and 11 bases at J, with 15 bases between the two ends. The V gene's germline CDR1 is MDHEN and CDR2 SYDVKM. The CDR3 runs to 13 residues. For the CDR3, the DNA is TGTGCCAGCAGTTTAACAGGGAGATATGTTTACACCTTC. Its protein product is CASSLTGRYVYTF.

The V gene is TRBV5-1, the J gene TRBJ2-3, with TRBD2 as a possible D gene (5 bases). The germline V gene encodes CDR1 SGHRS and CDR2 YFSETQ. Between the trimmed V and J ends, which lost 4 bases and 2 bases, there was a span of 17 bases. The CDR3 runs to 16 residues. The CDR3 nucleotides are TGCGCCAGCAGCAAGGGAGAAGGATGGACCACAGATACGCAGTATTTT. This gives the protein CASSKGEGWTTDTQYF.

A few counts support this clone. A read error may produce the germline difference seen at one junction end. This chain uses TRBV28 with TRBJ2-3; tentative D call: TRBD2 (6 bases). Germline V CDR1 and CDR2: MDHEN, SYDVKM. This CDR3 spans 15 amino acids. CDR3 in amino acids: CASNLGAGRRDTKYF. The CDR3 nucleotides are TGTGCCAGCAATCTCGGGGCGGGACGGAGGGATACGAAGTATTTT.